The next 27 T cell receptor beta chains were all read from a single sample in a study of cytomegalovirus exposure and HLA in healthy donors. Some clones are missing from TCRdb's copy, which holds only in-frame ones; the method was immunoSEQ multiplex PCR. The data show about 150,000 clones, about 94% seen once. Sequenced material: PBMCs. Source of these receptors: a man aged 18 to 35 in good health and CMV-seropositive.

J is TRBJ2-7 and V is TRBV6-1, with D unresolved. Trimming took off 0 bases at V and 3 bases at J, with 15 bases between the two ends. The CDR3 contains 16 residues. The V gene's germline CDR1 is MNHNS and CDR2 SASEGT. The DNA for the CDR3 is TGTGCCAGCAGTGAAGCGGTTGAGACTGGATTCTACGAGCAGTACTTC. It translates to CASSEAVETGFYEQYF.

The chain combines TRBV9 with TRBJ1-4, with D possibly matching TRBD1 (5 bases). Germline loops: CDR1 SGDLS, CDR2 YYNGEE. The CDR3 totals 14 residues. V lost 3 bases, J lost 4 bases, and 10 bases lay in between. CDR3 sequence reads: CASSAQGINEKLFF. The CDR3 nucleotides read TGTGCCAGCAGCGCCCAGGGTATTAATGAAAAACTGTTTTTT.

The chain carries TRBV28 and TRBJ2-1, with D maybe TRBD1 (7 bases). This CDR3 has 14 amino acids. With 8 bases removed from V and 6 bases from J, the gap between germline ends came to 17 bases. In germline, CDR1 is MDHEN, CDR2 SYDVKM. The CDR3 coding sequence is TGTGCCAGCCAGGGGGGCCTCCAAGGCAATGAGCAGTTCTTC. It encodes CASQGGLQGNEQFF.

This chain links TRBV10-3 with TRBJ1-2; 9 positions match TRBD1. Germline CDR1 reads ENHRY; CDR2 reads SYGVKD. J lost 7 bases, V lost 9 bases, and 12 bases had no gene match. The CDR3 covers 14 residues. The chain's CDR3 is CAITSRDRDAGYTF. CDR3 sequence (DNA): TGTGCCATTACGTCCCGGGACAGGGATGCTGGCTACACCTTC.

CDR3 in amino acids: CATRVGAETYGYTF. CDR3 coding DNA: TGTGCCACCCGTGTGGGGGCGGAGACCTATGGCTACACCTTC. The chain employs TRBV2 and TRBJ1-2; a weak D match, TRBD1 (6 bases). Germline V gene lookup returns CDR1 SNHLY and CDR2 FYNNEI. The CDR3 spans 14 residues. V lost 10 bases to trimming and J lost 4 bases, with 19 bases between them.

The rearrangement links TRBV15 to TRBJ2-7; D is uncertain. The CDR3 is made up of 15 amino acids. CDR1 is LNHNV and CDR2 is YYDKDF in the germline V gene (reference sequence). V lost 1 base to trimming and J lost 3 bases, with 13 bases between them. CDR3 protein: CATSRAVGGSYEQYF. The CDR3 nucleotides read TGTGCCACCAGCAGAGCCGTTGGCGGAAGCTACGAGCAGTACTTC. The full variable domain, its missing parts supplied by reference TRBV15 and TRBJ2-7, is DAMVIQNPRYQVTQFGKPVTLSCSQTLNHNVMYWYQQKSSQAPKLLFHYYDKDFNNEADTPDNFQSRRPNTSFCFLDIRSPGLGDTAMYLCATSRAVGGSYEQYFGPGTRLTVT.

The CDR3 bases are TGTGCCAGCAGCTTGGTCTACCCAACAGATACGCAGTATTTT. Translated: CASSLVYPTDTQYF. The chain recombines TRBV7-8 with TRBJ2-3; D is unclear. Germline V gene data show CDR1 as SGHVS and CDR2 as FQNEAQ. CDR3 length: 14 amino acids. V was shortened by 3 bases and J by 3 bases, with 10 bases between the two germline ends.

This chain uses TRBV7-9 with TRBJ2-7; 8 bases agree with TRBD1. Germline CDR1 SEHNR, CDR2 FQNEAQ (reference sequence). Trimming cost V 1 base and J 2 bases; bases outside gene matches: 7. CDR3 length: 16 amino acids. The CDR3 reads CASSLGPGGYPYEQYF. The CDR3, as DNA: TGTGCCAGCAGCTTAGGTCCAGGGGGCTACCCCTACGAGCAGTACTTC.

The chain couples TRBV5-1 to TRBJ1-1; unclear D gene. The CDR3 contains 13 residues. Germline CDR1 and CDR2: SGHRS and YFSETQ. Trimming took off 2 bases at V and 1 base at J, with 6 bases between the two ends. The CDR3 coding sequence is TGCGCCAGCAGCTTACCGGGGAACACTGAAGCTTTCTTT. As protein: CASSLPGNTEAFF.

V is TRBV30 and J is TRBJ2-7, with D possibly matching TRBD2 (6 bases). Germline-derived CDR1 and CDR2 are GTSNPN and SVGIG (reference sequence). CDR3 length equals 14 residues. V dropped 0 bases and J dropped 7 bases, with 16 bases sitting between them. The CDR3 DNA follows: TGTGCCTGGAGTGTAGGGGAGGAGCTAATGGAGCAGTACTTC. Translation: CAWSVGEELMEQYF.

The genes are TRBV5-1 and TRBJ2-7, with TRBD1 matching over 9 bases. This CDR3 has 14 amino acids. Trimming cost V 4 bases and J 3 bases; bases outside gene matches: 5. The germline V gene encodes CDR1 SGHRS and CDR2 YFSETQ. CDR3 loop: CASSDSTGGYEQYF. CDR3 nucleotides: TGCGCCAGCAGCGACTCGACAGGGGGCTACGAGCAGTACTTC.

Here the CDR3 DNA reads TGTGCCAGCAGAGAGAGGACAGGGGTATACGAGCAGTACTTC. It encodes CASRERTGVYEQYF. The V call is TRBV2, the J call TRBJ2-7; 9 bases fit TRBD1. CDR3 length: 14 amino acids. The V gene's germline CDR1 is SNHLY and CDR2 FYNNEI. After removal of 6 bases from V and 4 bases from J, the junction contained 7 bases not matched to a gene.

The V and J genes are TRBV29-1 and TRBJ2-4; 7 nucleotides line up with TRBD2. Germline V lookup: CDR1 SQVTM, CDR2 ANQGSEA. The CDR3 contains 13 residues. The junction had 6 bases not matched to a gene; V was cut back by 2 bases and J by 8 bases. CDR3 amino acids: CSVESSGSDIQYF. The CDR3 DNA reads TGCAGCGTTGAAAGTAGCGGGTCCGACATTCAGTACTTC.

The V call is TRBV7-6, the J call TRBJ2-7, with D maybe TRBD1 (6 bases). CDR3 length equals 15 residues. V gave up 2 bases and J gave up 5 bases, with 16 bases separating them. Germline-derived CDR1 and CDR2 are SGHVS and FNYEAQ. The CDR3 region has the DNA TGTGCCAGCAGCTTAACACGACAGGAGTTCCACGAGCAGTACTTC. Protein: CASSLTRQEFHEQYF. The whole variable domain, remainder taken from reference TRBV7-6 and TRBJ2-7, is GAGVSQSPRYKVTKRGQDVALRCDPISGHVSLYWYRQALGQGPEFLTYFNYEAQQDKSGLPNDRFSAERPEGSISTLTIQRTEQRDSAMYRCASSLTRQEFHEQYFGPGTRLTVT.

The chain uses TRBV6-1 and TRBJ2-1, with 10 bases fitting TRBD1. Germline assignment: CDR1 MNHNS and CDR2 SASEGT. The CDR3 covers 16 residues. V was clipped by 0 bases and J by 8 bases; unmatched bases: 7. The CDR3 nucleotides read TGTGCCAGCAGTGAAGCGCTTCGACAGGGGGCCGATGAGCAGTTCTTC. Translating gives CASSEALRQGADEQFF.

The V and J genes are TRBV6-5 and TRBJ2-1, with D possibly being TRBD2 (7 bases). With 8 bases removed from V and 9 bases from J, the gap between germline ends came to 11 bases. The CDR3 has 11 residues. Per the germline V gene, CDR1 is MNHEY and CDR2 is SVGAGI. This CDR3 is CASGGALEQFF. In nucleotides, the CDR3 is TGTGCCAGCGGGGGGGCGCTTGAGCAGTTCTTC.

The sample holds one count of this clone. The chain couples TRBV7-2 to TRBJ2-1; no reliable D call. Trimming took off 8 bases at V and 4 bases at J, with 6 bases between the two ends. The CDR3 runs to 11 residues. Germline V gene sequence: CDR1 SGHTA, CDR2 FQGNSA. Here the CDR3 reads CASSVYNEQFF. The CDR3 DNA sequence: TGTGCCAGCTCCGTTTACAATGAGCAGTTCTTC.

V is TRBV18 and J is TRBJ1-1, with a possible D match to TRBD1 (6 bases). The CDR3 has 15 amino acids. In germline, CDR1 is KGHSH, CDR2 LQKENI. Trimming removed 6 bases from V and 4 bases from J, with 18 bases in between. The CDR3 DNA reads TGTGCCAGCTCTCGATTGACAGGCGGCGGCACTGAAGCTTTCTTT. It is translated as CASSRLTGGGTEAFF. The full variable domain, in which reference TRBV18 and TRBJ1-1 provide the parts outside the CDR3, is NAGVMQNPRHLVRRRGQEARLRCSPMKGHSHVYWYRQLPEEGLKFMVYLQKENIIDESGMPKERFSAEFPKEGPSILRIQQVVRGDSAAYFCASSRLTGGGTEAFFGQGTRLTVV.

This chain uses TRBV27 with TRBJ1-1; no clear D. V lost 3 bases and J 5 bases, leaving 10 bases between the germline ends. Germline V gene sequence: CDR1 MNHEY, CDR2 SMNVEV (reference sequence). CDR3 length equals 13 residues. CDR3 nucleotide sequence: TGTGCCAGCAGTTTCTCGAGACTGACTGAAGCTTTCTTT. Protein product: CASSFSRLTEAFF.

The rearrangement links TRBV6-5 to TRBJ2-7; 10 nucleotides align to TRBD2. Losses at the gene ends were 5 bases for V and 3 bases for J; bases not matched to a gene: 7. CDR1 and CDR2 from the germline V gene are MNHEY and SVGAGI. The CDR3 consists of 15 residues. The CDR3 spells CASSRLAGGDYEQYF. CDR3 coding DNA: TGTGCCAGCAGTCGTTTAGCGGGAGGTGACTACGAGCAGTACTTC.

The chain carries TRBV5-1 and TRBJ1-3; 9 bases match TRBD1. Germline-derived CDR1 and CDR2 are SGHRS and YFSETQ. Germline trimming cut 4 bases from V and 6 bases from J; bases unmatched to any gene: 5. CDR3 size: 14 residues. CDR3 protein: CASSPGQGANTIYF. In DNA form, the CDR3 reads TGCGCCAGCAGCCCGGGACAGGGCGCAAACACCATATATTTT.

The rearrangement uses TRBV29-1 and TRBJ2-1, with TRBD2 matching 12 bases. Per germline, CDR1 SQVTM and CDR2 ANQGSEA. This CDR3 comprises 18 residues. The J segment lost 9 bases and the V segment lost 4 bases, leaving 19 bases of the junction unmatched. The CDR3 coding sequence is TGCAGCGTTGGGGCTAGCGGGAGGGCCGTCCCCCTTGAAGGTGAGCAGTTCTTC. This gives the protein CSVGASGRAVPLEGEQFF.

V and J are TRBV6-1 and TRBJ1-5; TRBD1 matches 8 bases. CDR1 is MNHNS, CDR2 SASEGT, per germline. J lost 0 bases, V lost 4 bases, and 2 bases had no gene match. The CDR3 is made up of 15 amino acids. The CDR3 protein is CASSGTGFSNQPQHF. The CDR3 DNA sequence: TGTGCCAGCAGTGGGACAGGGTTTAGCAATCAGCCCCAGCATTTT.

V gene TRBV4-2 combines with J gene TRBJ2-3; weak D call: TRBD2 (6 bases). The V gene's germline CDR1 is LGHNA and CDR2 YNFKEQ. The CDR3 is made up of 19 amino acids. Trimming left V 0 bases short and J 0 bases short, with 19 bases between. CDR3 region: CASSQDWAIGGASTDTQYF. CDR3 coding DNA: TGTGCCAGCAGCCAAGATTGGGCGATCGGGGGAGCTAGCACAGATACGCAGTATTTT.

V and J are TRBV2 and TRBJ1-2; 9 bases are shared with TRBD1. Germline V lookup: CDR1 SNHLY, CDR2 FYNNEI. J lost 2 bases, V lost 6 bases, and 7 bases had no gene match. The CDR3 is 15 residues long. The CDR3 region has the DNA TGTGCCAGCAGGACAGGACAGGGGCCAAACTATGGCTACACCTTC. Its protein product is CASRTGQGPNYGYTF.

A few counts support this clone. The rearrangement links TRBV10-3 to TRBJ1-4, with unresolved D. Per germline, CDR1 ENHRY and CDR2 SYGVKD. This CDR3 contains 14 residues. The V end was cut by 6 bases, the J end by 3 bases, with 11 bases between. CDR3 DNA sequence: TGTGCCATCAGAACAGACGGTGCTAATGAAAAACTGTTTTTT. This sequence encodes CAIRTDGANEKLFF.

The chain joins TRBV15 to TRBJ2-5, with D possibly TRBD1 on 5 matching bases. V lost 1 base and J 5 bases, leaving 14 bases between the germline ends. CDR1 and CDR2 from the germline V gene are LNHNV and YYDKDF (reference sequence). The CDR3 is 15 amino acids. The CDR3 spells CATSRARQGGETQYF. The CDR3 coding sequence is TGTGCCACCAGCAGAGCTCGGCAGGGCGGCGAGACCCAGTACTTC.